This is a list of T cell receptor beta chains from one sample in a study of STAT3 mutations in large granular lymphocyte leukemia. Some clones are missing from TCRdb's copy, which holds only in-frame ones; the method was immunoSEQ multiplex PCR. Here the sample spans tens of thousands of clones, 75% to 90% being singletons. The sample was peripheral blood mononuclear cells. Source of these receptors: a man in his 60s with T-cell large granular lymphocyte leukemia. Some clones in this sample may be carry-over from other donors' samples. CDR3s include the opening cysteine and the closing phenylalanine or tryptophan. The D gene is left open where the match is weak. Expanded clones are given a class, and other clones once, few, many or no size at all.

D: -
size: -
V: TRBV9
J: TRBJ2-7
length: 14
CDR3: CASSPRPSTYEQYF
DNA: TGTGCCAGCAGCCCTCGCCCGTCGACCTACGAGCAGTACTTC

D: -
size: once
V: TRBV7-2
J: TRBJ2-7
length: 15
CDR3: CASSFGMYSSYEQYF
DNA: TGTGCCAGCAGCTTTGGGATGTATAGCTCCTACGAGCAGTACTTC

D: -
size: once
V: TRBV29-1
J: TRBJ2-2
length: 13
CDR3: CSVGRALTGELFF
DNA: TGCAGCGTGGGGCGGGCTCTAACCGGGGAGCTGTTTTTT

D: -
size: -
V: TRBV6-5
J: TRBJ1-6
length: 14
CDR3: CASSPNRVNSPLHF
DNA: TGTGCCAGCAGTCCAAACAGGGTTAATTCACCCCTCCACTTT

D: TRBD2
size: -
V: TRBV28
J: TRBJ2-7
length: 15
CDR3: CASSPWTRASYEQYF
DNA: TGTGCCAGCAGTCCATGGACTAGAGCTTCCTACGAGCAGTACTTC

D: TRBD1
size: -
V: TRBV19
J: TRBJ2-5
length: 14
CDR3: CASSPRTGGETQYF
DNA: TGTGCCAGTAGTCCAAGGACAGGGGGAGAGACCCAGTACTTC

D: -
size: few
V: TRBV6-6
J: TRBJ1-2
length: 13
CDR3: CASSNTPWDGYTF
DNA: TGTGCCAGCAGCAACACACCTTGGGATGGCTACACCTTC

D: -
size: -
V: TRBV9
J: TRBJ2-3
length: 14
CDR3: CASSPGLTKDTQYF
DNA: TGTGCCAGCAGCCCGGGACTCACGAAGGATACGCAGTATTTT

D: TRBD2
size: -
V: TRBV6-6
J: TRBJ2-7
length: 15
CDR3: CASIRRTSGSYEQYF
DNA: TGTGCCAGCATACGGCGGACTAGCGGGTCCTACGAGCAGTACTTC

D: -
size: -
V: TRBV7-9
J: TRBJ1-2
length: 13
CDR3: CASSLTGGYGYTF
DNA: TGTGCCAGCAGCTTAACCGGCGGCTATGGCTACACCTTC

D: TRBD2
size: -
V: TRBV5-1
J: TRBJ2-7
length: 14
CDR3: CASSLAGVTYEQYF
DNA: TGCGCCAGCTCCCTAGCGGGAGTTACCTACGAGCAGTACTTC

D: TRBD1
size: -
V: TRBV30
J: TRBJ1-1
length: 13
CDR3: CASPGDSFTEAFF
DNA: TGTGCCTCACCCGGGGACAGTTTCACTGAAGCTTTCTTT

D: -
size: -
V: TRBV13
J: TRBJ2-2
length: 17
CDR3: CASSSTGPARFAGELFF
DNA: TGTGCCAGCAGCTCAACCGGACCCGCGAGGTTCGCCGGGGAGCTGTTTTTT

D: -
size: -
V: TRBV29-1
J: TRBJ1-5
length: 12
CDR3: CSVLGDNQPQHF
DNA: TGCAGCGTTCTGGGCGACAATCAGCCCCAGCATTTT

D: -
size: -
V: TRBV5-1
J: TRBJ2-7
length: 14
CDR3: CASSLELDTYEQYF
DNA: TGCGCCAGCAGCTTGGAACTAGACACTTACGAGCAGTACTTC

D: TRBD2
size: -
V: TRBV4-3
J: TRBJ2-3
length: 19
CDR3: CASSPEAGTSGTARNTQYF
DNA: TGCGCCAGCAGCCCGGAGGCGGGGACTAGCGGGACCGCACGTAATACGCAGTATTTT

D: -
size: -
V: TRBV30
J: TRBJ1-5
length: 12
CDR3: CAWSRGGKPQHF
DNA: TGTGCCTGGAGTAGGGGGGGGAAGCCCCAGCATTTT

D: TRBD2
size: -
V: TRBV7-6
J: TRBJ2-5
length: 15
CDR3: CASSLADGGGETQYF
DNA: TGTGCCAGCAGCTTAGCGGATGGCGGGGGGGAGACCCAGTACTTC

D: TRBD1
size: once
V: TRBV6-6
J: TRBJ1-2
length: 13
CDR3: CASTSQGNYGYTF
DNA: TGTGCCAGCACCTCACAGGGGAACTATGGCTACACCTTC

D: TRBD2
size: -
V: TRBV6-5
J: TRBJ2-7
length: 13
CDR3: CASTPGLAFEQYF
DNA: TGTGCCAGCACCCCGGGACTAGCTTTTGAGCAGTACTTC

D: -
size: -
V: TRBV5-1
J: TRBJ2-3
length: 14
CDR3: CASSEGQREDTQYF
DNA: TGCGCCAGCAGCGAGGGACAACGCGAGGATACGCAGTATTTT

D: TRBD2
size: -
V: TRBV7-2
J: TRBJ2-5
length: 18
CDR3: CASSLKLAGGIGQETQYF
DNA: TGTGCCAGCAGCTTAAAACTAGCGGGGGGTATTGGCCAAGAGACCCAGTACTTC

D: -
size: -
V: TRBV4-3
J: TRBJ2-7
length: 14
CDR3: CASSRGDSSYEQYF
DNA: TGCGCCAGCAGCCGCGGGGACAGCTCCTACGAGCAGTACTTC

D: TRBD2
size: -
V: TRBV4-2
J: TRBJ2-7
length: 15
CDR3: CASSQGTSATYEQYF
DNA: TGTGCCAGCAGCCAAGGGACTAGCGCTACCTACGAGCAGTACTTC